A selection of T cell receptor beta chains follows, all from one sample in a study of response to subunit inactivated influenza vaccine. TCRdb re-called the RT-PCR reads with MiXCR, one entry per CDR3 protein. Found here are hundreds of thousands of distinct CDR3 sequences, 25% of them singletons; the top ten hold 1.5% to 2%. This material consisted of CD4+ T cells sorted from PBMCs, taken 5 days after vaccination. The receptors were sampled from a man aged 50 or older who received an inactivated influenza vaccine. Each CDR3 is given with its conserved first and last residue. D genes are given only for firm matches. Size tells how often a clone was seen (once, few, many) or the class of an expanded clone, and some rows leave it out.

>NA|NA|TRBV12-3/TRBV12-4|TRBJ2-2
CASSSGHLLNTGELFF
TGTGCCAGCAGTTCAGGACACTTATTGAACACCGGGGAGCTGTTTTTT
>NA|few|TRBV6-2/TRBV6-3|TRBJ1-1
CASSYTRRAPRDTEAFF
TGTGCCAGCAGTTACACTAGGCGGGCACCTCGGGACACTGAAGCTTTCTTT
>NA|NA|TRBV24-1|TRBJ1-5
CATSAGQNNQPQHF
TGTGCCACCAGTGCGGGACAAAACAATCAGCCCCAGCATTTT
>TRBD2|NA|TRBV4-3|TRBJ2-7
CASSQEARLAGAYEQYF
TGCGCCAGCAGCCAAGAAGCGAGACTAGCGGGAGCCTACGAGCAGTACTTC
>TRBD2|NA|TRBV15|TRBJ2-3
CATSRVVGSGLDTQYF
TGTGCCACCAGCAGAGTGGTGGGTAGCGGGCTAGATACGCAGTATTTT
>NA|few|TRBV12-3/TRBV12-4|TRBJ1-1
CASSLEARTEAFF
TGTGCCAGCAGTTTGGAGGCTAGGACTGAAGCTTTCTTT
>NA|NA|TRBV10-3|TRBJ2-3
CAISESSRSTDTQYF
TGTGCCATCAGTGAGTCTTCCAGGTCCACAGATACGCAGTATTTT
>TRBD2|NA|TRBV10-2|TRBJ2-3
CASSDRGGLTDTQYF
TGCGCCAGCAGTGACCGGGGGGGGCTAACAGATACGCAGTATTTT
>NA|few|TRBV7-2|TRBJ2-5
CASSIWETQYF
TGTGCCAGCAGTATTTGGGAGACCCAGTACTTC
>NA|NA|TRBV15|TRBJ1-6
CATSRQRDNSPLHF
TGTGCCACCAGCAGACAGAGGGATAATTCACCCCTCCACTTT
>NA|few|TRBV5-5|TRBJ1-4
CASSLNSYNEKLFF
TGTGCCAGCAGCTTAAACAGTTATAATGAAAAACTGTTTTTT
>TRBD1|few|TRBV7-9|TRBJ2-5
CASSPRDSQETQYF
TGTGCCAGCAGCCCCCGGGACAGCCAAGAGACCCAGTACTTC
>TRBD1|few|TRBV28|TRBJ1-2
CASSFPGTVSYGYTF
TGTGCCAGCAGTTTTCCCGGGACAGTTTCCTATGGCTACACCTTC
>NA|NA|TRBV5-1|TRBJ1-1
CASSLAPLNTEAFF
TGCGCCAGCAGCTTGGCCCCACTCAACACTGAAGCTTTCTTT
>TRBD2|few|TRBV4-3|TRBJ2-3
CASSPLAGAGDTQYF
TGCGCCAGCAGCCCACTAGCGGGAGCGGGAGATACGCAGTATTTT
>TRBD2|NA|TRBV18|TRBJ2-3
CASSPKRGPTDTQYF
TGTGCCAGCTCACCAAAGCGGGGACCCACAGATACGCAGTATTTT
>TRBD2|few|TRBV2|TRBJ2-7
CASRDSGGVRDEQYF
TGTGCCAGCAGGGACTCGGGAGGGGTCAGGGACGAGCAGTACTTC
>TRBD1|many|TRBV20-1|TRBJ1-5
CSARTRGLFGNQPQHF
TGCAGTGCTAGAACCAGGGGGCTTTTTGGCAATCAGCCCCAGCATTTT